This T cell receptor (beta chain) comes out of a study of blood T cell repertoires in COVID-19. About the study: T cells, B-cell-depleted T cells, or PBMCs supplied cDNA or gDNA.

This table comes from immunoSEQ multiplex PCR, and its TCRdb copy is limited to in-frame clones, with some not included. The sample yields 210,000 or so clones, around 82% seen once. The sample comprised peripheral blood. The sequence derives from a woman aged 40 to 55 with acute or convalescent COVID-19.

CDR3 in DNA: TGTGCCAGTAGTATCCCCTCTTCGCTAGCGGGGGGGCGAGTTGAGCAGTTCTTC. This sequence encodes CASSIPSSLAGGRVEQFF. V and J are TRBV19 and TRBJ2-1; TRBD2 aligns across 12 bases. CDR1 and CDR2 from the germline V gene are LNHDA and SQIVND (reference sequence). Trimming at V came to 3 bases and at J to 9 bases, leaving 15 bases not matched to a gene. The CDR3 covers 18 residues.